This entry concerns a single TCR beta chain. Assay used: immunoSEQ multiplex PCR; TCRdb lists only in-frame clones, some missing. The table shows approximately 110,000 clones, with approximately 70% occurring only once. CDR3 size: 15 residues. V shed 4 bases and J shed 2 bases, with 14 bases lying between them. Per germline, CDR1 LGHNA and CDR2 YNFKEQ. The data derive from a study of shared clonotypes between healthy human individuals. This clonotype originated in a woman in her thirties in good health. This chain uses TRBV4-2 with TRBJ1-1, with D tentatively TRBD1 (6 bases). The specimen sequenced was memory CD8+ T cells sorted from blood. Subset here: CD45RO+ cells pooled with CCR7-negative TemRA cells. CDR3 DNA: TGTGCCAGCAGCCGAGTGGACAGCCCTAACACTGAAGCTTTCTTT. Protein: CASSRVDSPNTEAFF.